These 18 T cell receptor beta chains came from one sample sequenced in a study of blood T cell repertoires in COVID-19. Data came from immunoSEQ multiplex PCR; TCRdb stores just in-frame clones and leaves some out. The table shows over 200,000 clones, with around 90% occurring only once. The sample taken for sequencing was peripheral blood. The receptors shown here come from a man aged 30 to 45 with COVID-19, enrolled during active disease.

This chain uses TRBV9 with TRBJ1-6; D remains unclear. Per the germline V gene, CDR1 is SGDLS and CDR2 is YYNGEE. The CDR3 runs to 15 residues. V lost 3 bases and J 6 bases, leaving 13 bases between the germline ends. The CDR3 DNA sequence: TGTGCCAGCAGCGAGCGACCCTCGGGTAATTCACCCCTCCACTTT. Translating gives CASSERPSGNSPLHF.

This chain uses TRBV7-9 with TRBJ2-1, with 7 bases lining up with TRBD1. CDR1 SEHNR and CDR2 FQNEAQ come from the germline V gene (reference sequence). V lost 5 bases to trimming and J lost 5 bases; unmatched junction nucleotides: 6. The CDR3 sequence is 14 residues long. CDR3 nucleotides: TGTGCCAGCAGCCTCGGGACAGTCAACAATGAGCAGTTCTTC. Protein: CASSLGTVNNEQFF.

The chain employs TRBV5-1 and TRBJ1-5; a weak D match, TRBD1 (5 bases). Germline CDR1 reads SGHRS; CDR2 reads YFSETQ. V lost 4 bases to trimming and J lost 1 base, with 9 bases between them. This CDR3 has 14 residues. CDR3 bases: TGCGCCAGCAGCCTCCAGGGAAGCAATCAGCCCCAGCATTTT. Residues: CASSLQGSNQPQHF. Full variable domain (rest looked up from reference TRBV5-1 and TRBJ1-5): KAGVTQTPRYLIKTRGQQVTLSCSPISGHRSVSWYQQTPGQGLQFLFEYFSETQRNKGNFPGRFSGRQFSNSRSEMNVSTLELGDSALYLCASSLQGSNQPQHFGDGTRLSIL.

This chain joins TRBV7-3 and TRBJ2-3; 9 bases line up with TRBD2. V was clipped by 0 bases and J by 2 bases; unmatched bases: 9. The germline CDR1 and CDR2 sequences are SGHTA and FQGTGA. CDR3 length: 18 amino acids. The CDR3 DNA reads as TGTGCCAGCAGCTTAACGGGGGGCCTAGCGGGGTTCACAGATACGCAGTATTTT. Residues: CASSLTGGLAGFTDTQYF.

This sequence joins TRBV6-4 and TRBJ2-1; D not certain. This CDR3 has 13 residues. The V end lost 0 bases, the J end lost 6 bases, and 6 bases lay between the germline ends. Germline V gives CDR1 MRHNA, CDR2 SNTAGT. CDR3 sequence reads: CASSDSESNEQFF. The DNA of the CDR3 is TGTGCCAGCAGTGACTCGGAGTCCAATGAGCAGTTCTTC.

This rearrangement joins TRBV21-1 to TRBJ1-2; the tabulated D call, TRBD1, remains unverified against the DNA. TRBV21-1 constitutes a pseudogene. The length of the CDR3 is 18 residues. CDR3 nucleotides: TGTGCCAGCAGCAAAGCGGGAAGGAGGACAGGGACGGGAGATGGCTACACCTTC. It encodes CASSKAGRRTGTGDGYTF.

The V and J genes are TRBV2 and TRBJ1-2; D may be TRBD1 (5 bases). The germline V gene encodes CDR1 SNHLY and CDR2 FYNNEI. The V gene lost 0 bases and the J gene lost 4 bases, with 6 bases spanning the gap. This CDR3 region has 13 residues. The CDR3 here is CASSEARAYGYTF. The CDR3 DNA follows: TGTGCCAGCAGTGAAGCCAGGGCCTATGGCTACACCTTC.

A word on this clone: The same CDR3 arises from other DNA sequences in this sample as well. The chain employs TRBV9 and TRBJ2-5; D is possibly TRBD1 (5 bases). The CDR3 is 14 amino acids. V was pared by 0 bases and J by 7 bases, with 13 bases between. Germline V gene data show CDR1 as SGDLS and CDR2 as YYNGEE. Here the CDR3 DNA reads TGTGCCAGCAGCGTAGACCCCCAGGGCGGGACCCAGTACTTC. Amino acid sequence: CASSVDPQGGTQYF.

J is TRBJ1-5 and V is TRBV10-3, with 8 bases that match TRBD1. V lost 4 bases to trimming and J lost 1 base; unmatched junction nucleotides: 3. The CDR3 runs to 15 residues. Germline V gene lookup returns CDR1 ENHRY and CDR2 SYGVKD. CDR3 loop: CAISATGASNQPQHF. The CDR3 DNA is TGTGCCATCAGTGCGACAGGGGCAAGCAATCAGCCCCAGCATTTT.

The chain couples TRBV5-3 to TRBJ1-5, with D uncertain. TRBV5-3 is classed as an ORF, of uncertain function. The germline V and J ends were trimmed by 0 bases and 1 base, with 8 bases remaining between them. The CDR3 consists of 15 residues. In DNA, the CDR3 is TGTGCCAGAAGCTTGGGAGGATCCAGCAATCAGCCCCAGCATTTT. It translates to CARSLGGSSNQPQHF.

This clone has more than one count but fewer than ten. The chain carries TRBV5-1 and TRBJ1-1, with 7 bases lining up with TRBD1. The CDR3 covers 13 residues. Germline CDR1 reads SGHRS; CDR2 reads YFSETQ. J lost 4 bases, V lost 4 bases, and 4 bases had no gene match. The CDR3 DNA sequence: TGCGCCAGCAGCACAGGGGAGGTCACTGAAGCTTTCTTT. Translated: CASSTGEVTEAFF.

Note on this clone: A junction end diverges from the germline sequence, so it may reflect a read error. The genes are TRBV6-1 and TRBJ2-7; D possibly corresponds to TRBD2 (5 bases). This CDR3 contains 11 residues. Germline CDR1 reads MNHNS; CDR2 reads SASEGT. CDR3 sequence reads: CASSEELGQHF. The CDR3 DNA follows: TGTGCCAGCAGTGAAGAACTAGGGCAGCACTTC.

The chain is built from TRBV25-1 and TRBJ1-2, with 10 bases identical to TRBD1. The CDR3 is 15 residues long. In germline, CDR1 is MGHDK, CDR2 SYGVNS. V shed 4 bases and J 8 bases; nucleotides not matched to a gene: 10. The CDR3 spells CASSAPGTGARGYTF. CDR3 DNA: TGTGCCAGCAGTGCCCCCGGGACAGGGGCGCGAGGCTACACCTTC.

The CDR3 here is CASRDFSGTTYNEQFF. The CDR3 nucleotides read TGTGCCAGCAGGGACTTTTCCGGGACTACCTACAATGAGCAGTTCTTC. V is TRBV2 and J is TRBJ2-1, with TRBD2 matching over 7 bases. Trimming cost V 6 bases and J 2 bases; bases outside gene matches: 10. The CDR3 is 16 residues long. Germline CDR1 SNHLY, CDR2 FYNNEI.

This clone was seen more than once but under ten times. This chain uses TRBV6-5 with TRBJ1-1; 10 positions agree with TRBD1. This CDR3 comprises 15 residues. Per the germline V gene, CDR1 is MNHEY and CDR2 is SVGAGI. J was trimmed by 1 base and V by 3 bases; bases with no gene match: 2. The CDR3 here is CASSYWTGGNTEAFF. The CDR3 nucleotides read TGTGCCAGCAGTTATTGGACAGGGGGGAACACTGAAGCTTTCTTT.

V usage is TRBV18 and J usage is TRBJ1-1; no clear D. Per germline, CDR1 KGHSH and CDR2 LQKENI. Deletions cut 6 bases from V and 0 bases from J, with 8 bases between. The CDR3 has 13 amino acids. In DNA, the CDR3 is TGTGCCAGCTCCAATCCAGTGAACACTGAAGCTTTCTTT. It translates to CASSNPVNTEAFF.

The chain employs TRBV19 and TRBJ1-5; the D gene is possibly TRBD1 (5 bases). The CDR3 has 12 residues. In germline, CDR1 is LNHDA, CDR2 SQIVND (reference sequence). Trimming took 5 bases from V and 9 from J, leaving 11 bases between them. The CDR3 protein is CASSSLGVPQHF. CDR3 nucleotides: TGTGCCAGTAGTTCCTTAGGGGTGCCCCAGCATTTT.

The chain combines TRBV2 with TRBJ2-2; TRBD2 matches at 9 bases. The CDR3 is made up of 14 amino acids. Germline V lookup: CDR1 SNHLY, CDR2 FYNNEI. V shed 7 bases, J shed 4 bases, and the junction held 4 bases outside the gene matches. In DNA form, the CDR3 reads TGTGCCAGCAACGGCGGGGGGGCCACCGGGGAGCTGTTTTTT. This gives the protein CASNGGGATGELFF.